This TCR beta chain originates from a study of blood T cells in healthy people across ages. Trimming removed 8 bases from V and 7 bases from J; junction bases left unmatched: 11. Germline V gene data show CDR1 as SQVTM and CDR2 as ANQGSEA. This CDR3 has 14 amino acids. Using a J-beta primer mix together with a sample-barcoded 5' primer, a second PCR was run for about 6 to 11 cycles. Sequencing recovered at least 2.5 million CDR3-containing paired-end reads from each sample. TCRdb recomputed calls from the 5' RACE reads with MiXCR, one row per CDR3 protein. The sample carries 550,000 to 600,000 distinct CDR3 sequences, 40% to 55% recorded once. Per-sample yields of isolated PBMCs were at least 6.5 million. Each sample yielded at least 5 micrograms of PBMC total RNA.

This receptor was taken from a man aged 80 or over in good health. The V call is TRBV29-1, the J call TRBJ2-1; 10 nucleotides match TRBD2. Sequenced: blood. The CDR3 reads CSTYLAGVENEQFF. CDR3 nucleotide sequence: TGCAGCACTTATCTAGCGGGAGTCGAGAATGAGCAGTTCTTC.